The 11 T cell receptor beta chains listed next were all sequenced from one sample in a study of spatial heterogeneity in lung cancer. Documented time point: sample taken at primary tumor resection. TCRdb ran MiXCR on the 5' RACE reads and lists one entry per CDR3 protein. The sample holds over 950 distinct CDR3 sequences, more than 30% seen once. Sequenced material: normal lung tissue next to the tumor, taken at surgery. The source is a male donor with early-stage non-small cell lung cancer.

This clonotype was picked up a small number of times. V is TRBV6-1 and J is TRBJ1-2, with D perhaps matching TRBD1 (5 bases). CDR3 length equals 13 residues. Trimming shortened V by 4 bases and J by 2 bases, and 8 bases separated the two germline ends. Germline V gives CDR1 MNHNS, CDR2 SASEGT. The CDR3 region has the DNA TGTGCCAGCAGTGTACAGGTCAACTATGGCTACACCTTC. Amino acid sequence: CASSVQVNYGYTF.

This chain uses TRBV11-2 with TRBJ1-6; D remains unclear. Germline values: CDR1 SGHAT, CDR2 FQNNGV. This CDR3 comprises 13 residues. The V gene lost 1 base and the J gene lost 8 bases, with 6 bases spanning the gap. The CDR3 coding sequence is TGTGCCAGCAGCTTAGGGAGGCATTCACCCCTCCACTTT. Translated: CASSLGRHSPLHF.

V gene TRBV30 combines with J gene TRBJ2-7, with 9 nucleotides matching TRBD1. CDR3 length: 14 residues. V lost 2 bases, J lost 2 bases, and 4 bases stayed unmatched. The germline V gene has CDR1 GTSNPN and CDR2 SVGIG (reference sequence). The CDR3 sequence is CAWSPGQGPYEQYF. CDR3 coding DNA: TGTGCCTGGAGTCCAGGACAGGGGCCCTACGAGCAGTACTTC.

The chain is built from TRBV10-1 and TRBJ1-1; a possible D gene is TRBD1 (6 bases). Between the trimmed V and J ends, which lost 6 bases and 2 bases, there was a span of 10 bases. The CDR3 length is 13 residues. Germline values: CDR1 WNHNN, CDR2 SYGVQD (reference sequence). CDR3 residues: CASSSGGNTEAFF. The CDR3 DNA sequence: TGCGCCAGCAGCTCGGGGGGCAACACTGAAGCTTTCTTT.

J is TRBJ2-3 and V is TRBV20-1; no firm D call. V lost 3 bases and J 2 bases, leaving 6 bases between the germline ends. Germline CDR1 is DFQATT and CDR2 is SNEGSKA (reference sequence). The CDR3 is made up of 12 amino acids. The CDR3 region is CSASYDTDTQYF. The CDR3 DNA reads TGCAGTGCTAGTTATGACACAGATACGCAGTATTTT.

This sequence joins TRBV28 and TRBJ1-4; 7 bases line up with TRBD1. The CDR3 contains 14 residues. Germline lookup yields CDR1 MDHEN and CDR2 SYDVKM. V was pared by 7 bases and J by 5 bases, with 7 bases of the junction left unmatched. The CDR3 DNA sequence: TGTGCCAGCAACCGACAGGGAACCAATGAAAAACTGTTTTTT. This sequence encodes CASNRQGTNEKLFF.

This chain links TRBV28 with TRBJ2-1; D is unclear. CDR3 length: 12 amino acids. Trimming pared 10 bases from V and 1 base from J, leaving 8 bases between. Germline CDR1 reads MDHEN; CDR2 reads SYDVKM. The CDR3: CAIVSSYNEQFF. In DNA form, the CDR3 reads TGTGCCATCGTTTCGTCCTACAATGAGCAGTTCTTC.

This clonotype was observed at least ten times. The rearrangement uses TRBV7-9 and TRBJ2-1; TRBD1 matches 8 bases. Germline CDR1 SEHNR, CDR2 FQNEAQ (reference sequence). CDR3 size: 16 residues. V was pared by 5 bases and J by 7 bases, with 13 bases of the junction left unmatched. The CDR3 protein is CASSPTGGTSKNEQFF. The CDR3 nucleotides are TGTGCCAGCAGCCCAACAGGGGGGACGTCAAAAAATGAGCAGTTCTTC.

The rearrangement uses TRBV20-1 and TRBJ2-5; D is unclear. This CDR3 contains 13 residues. Germline values: CDR1 DFQATT, CDR2 SNEGSKA (reference sequence). V was clipped by 3 bases and J by 5 bases, with 13 bases between them. The CDR3 protein is CSASSRRRETQYF. In DNA form, the CDR3 reads TGCAGTGCTAGTAGTCGTCGAAGGGAGACCCAGTACTTC.

This rearrangement joins TRBV7-2 to TRBJ1-4, with D uncertain. With 2 bases removed from V and 6 bases from J, the gap between germline ends came to 4 bases. The CDR3 sequence is 12 residues long. Germline V gene data show CDR1 as SGHTA and CDR2 as FQGNSA. Here the CDR3 reads CASSLQDEKLFF. The CDR3 region has the DNA TGTGCCAGCAGCTTACAGGATGAAAAACTGTTTTTT.

By sample fraction, this clonotype is medium-sized. This chain connects TRBV20-1 to TRBJ2-7, with D uncertain. Deletions cut 0 bases from V and 6 bases from J, with 18 bases between. CDR1 and CDR2 (germline): DFQATT, SNEGSKA (reference sequence). The CDR3 consists of 15 residues. The CDR3 reads CSARDGAVSWSEQYF. In DNA form, the CDR3 reads TGCAGTGCTAGAGATGGAGCAGTCTCTTGGAGCGAGCAGTACTTC.